The present T cell receptor beta chain was sequenced within a study of shared clonotypes between healthy human individuals. Across the study: Donor composition was two women and three men, aged 18 to 49.

Clones were read by immunoSEQ multiplex PCR, and TCRdb kept only the in-frame ones, dropping some. The table includes over 850,000 clones, about 84% detected once. Trimming took 3 bases from V and 8 from J, leaving 19 bases between them. The CDR3 loop spans 15 amino acids. CDR1 and CDR2 (germline): KGHSH, LQKENI. The chain combines TRBV18 with TRBJ1-2, with D possibly being TRBD1 (6 bases). This TCR came from a man younger than 35 in good health. Some clones in this sample may be carry-over from other donors' samples. Specimen: memory CD4+ T cells from PBMCs. The subset: CD45RA-negative fraction. The CDR3 spells CASSPNGGAGDGYTF. DNA for the CDR3: TGTGCCAGCTCACCGAATGGTGGAGCAGGGGACGGCTACACCTTC.